A selection of T cell receptor beta chains follows, all from one sample in a study of blood T cell repertoires in COVID-19. The table came from immunoSEQ multiplex PCR; TCRdb's copy has only in-frame clones and leaves some out. The profile shows 230,000 or so clones, roughly 87% of them singletons. The sample consisted of peripheral blood. Receptors originate from a woman in her forties who had recovered from COVID-19. The conserved cysteine and the conserved F or W are not part of the CDR3 here. Only some rows state a clone size, as once, few, many or a class for expanded clones.

j_call,v_call,clone_size,cdr3_aa
TRBJ2-2,TRBV5-1,.,ASSYLAGTGVGGELF
TRBJ1-3,TRBV7-6,.,ASSPNGQVGNTIY
TRBJ2-5,TRBV11-2,.,ASRYGHSETQY
TRBJ1-2,TRBV12-3/TRBV12-4,.,ASRTGKYGYT
TRBJ1-1,TRBV19,once,ASSLGGGTEAF
TRBJ2-2,TRBV7-6,.,ASSSSTGSRELF
TRBJ1-2,TRBV18,.,ASSPYAGTQPSGGYT
TRBJ1-2,TRBV3-1/TRBV3-2,.,ASSGEGGNYGYT
TRBJ1-3,TRBV7-3,.,ASSTSEGNTIY
TRBJ1-1,TRBV6-5,.,ASSAGPTEAF
TRBJ2-7,TRBV6-2/TRBV6-3,.,ASSSLSGGLTYEQY
TRBJ2-5,TRBV4-1,.,ASSQGSLSSGGRGTQY
TRBJ2-7,TRBV5-4,few,ASSSVVPGGVYEQY
TRBJ1-4,TRBV2,.,ASTETGGGKLF
TRBJ2-3,TRBV4-1,.,ASSQDRTSGVGGKQATQY
TRBJ2-7,TRBV2,.,ASSESGRPYEQY
TRBJ1-3,TRBV7-9,.,ASSWLRTADSGNTIY
TRBJ1-1,TRBV5-1,once,ASSWGQTEAF
TRBJ1-1,TRBV7-2,.,ASSVNREAF
TRBJ2-2,TRBV19,.,ASSMDGTGFANTGELF
TRBJ2-1,TRBV28,.,ASSATGTSGVHEQF
TRBJ1-1,TRBV12-3/TRBV12-4,.,ASSTRGDTEAF